The T cell receptor beta chain described here comes from a study of Graves' ophthalmopathy and Graves' hyperthyroidism. Amplification of TCR beta CDR3 regions used RNA transcripts. HTBI primers were employed in first-round RT-PCR, then a second-round multiplex PCR followed. Via MiXCR, TCRdb re-called the multiplex PCR reads, giving one row per CDR3 protein. Seen here are a few hundred thousand distinct CDR3 sequences, just under 40% observed once, and the top ten hold about 4.2%. Trimming pared 6 bases from V and 4 bases from J, leaving 12 bases between. This CDR3 contains 13 residues. Sample: peripheral blood or thyroid tissue (not recorded which). The source of this sequence is an adult man with Graves' hyperthyroidism. The rearrangement joins TRBV12-3 or TRBV12-4 to TRBJ2-5; D gene unclear. The CDR3 DNA is TGTGCCAGCAGCTTAACCCTTATAGAGACCCAGTACTTC. Amino acid sequence: CASSLTLIETQYF.